One sample yielded the 18 T cell receptor beta chains listed below, sequenced in a study of T cells after yellow fever vaccination. MiXCR, run by TCRdb on the 5' RACE reads, gives a single entry per CDR3 protein. Of approximately 300,000 distinct CDR3 sequences in the sample, roughly 7% were seen once. The sample was PBMCs, taken approximately 47 days after the first yellow fever vaccination. Receptor source: a young man who received the YFV17D yellow fever vaccine.

This clonotype was observed a handful of times. The chain joins TRBV4-2 to TRBJ1-5; D unresolved. CDR3 length: 14 amino acids. Trimming removed 1 base from V and 0 bases from J, with 4 bases in between. Germline lookup yields CDR1 LGHNA and CDR2 YNFKEQ. The DNA of the CDR3 is TGTGCCAGCAGCCAAGGGGATAGCAATCAGCCCCAGCATTTT. This sequence encodes CASSQGDSNQPQHF.

In its sample, this clonotype was seen a few times. This sequence joins TRBV5-1 and TRBJ2-1; D not certain. The V end was cut by 0 bases, the J end by 7 bases, with 8 bases between. Germline CDR1 is SGHRS and CDR2 is YFSETQ. The CDR3 length is 13 residues. This CDR3 is CASSLGWSNEQFF. DNA of the CDR3: TGCGCCAGCAGCTTGGGATGGTCTAATGAGCAGTTCTTC.

This clonotype was picked up a small number of times. The chain carries TRBV9 and TRBJ2-3; D is undetermined. The CDR3 sequence is 13 residues long. Germline V gene data show CDR1 as SGDLS and CDR2 as YYNGEE. V lost 4 bases and J 3 bases, leaving 9 bases between the germline ends. The CDR3 coding sequence is TGTGCCAGCAGCTACTACACGACAGATACGCAGTATTTT. Protein product: CASSYYTTDTQYF.

The chain employs TRBV18 and TRBJ2-7, with D hard to call. Per germline, CDR1 KGHSH and CDR2 LQKENI. This CDR3 is built from 12 residues. The V end lost 2 bases, the J end lost 5 bases, and 7 bases lay between the germline ends. For the CDR3, the DNA is TGTGCCAGCTCACCAGGCGGTAACGAGCAGTACGTC. It specifies CASSPGGNEQYV.

This clonotype has a handful of counts. V is TRBV12-3 or TRBV12-4 and J is TRBJ2-5; D call uncertain. This CDR3 is built from 14 residues. Trimming cost V 5 bases and J 2 bases, with 12 bases left between them. As DNA, the CDR3 is TGTGCCAGCAGTCCCCCGGCACAGCAAGAGACCCAGTACTTC. This encodes CASSPPAQQETQYF.

This rearrangement joins TRBV3-1 to TRBJ1-5; D is uncertain. Germline lookup yields CDR1 LGHDT and CDR2 YNNKEL (reference sequence). Trimming stripped 2 bases from V and 7 bases from J, with 9 bases between. The CDR3 runs 13 residues. The CDR3 nucleotides are TGTGCCAGCAGCCAAACAGTGTGGCAGCCCCAGCATTTT. It encodes CASSQTVWQPQHF.

This rearrangement joins TRBV27 to TRBJ2-1; 9 positions match TRBD1. Per the germline V gene, CDR1 is MNHEY and CDR2 is SMNVEV (reference sequence). V was pared by 7 bases and J by 8 bases, with 12 bases of the junction left unmatched. This CDR3 comprises 15 residues. CDR3 residues: CASTLDRTGVDEQFF. The DNA of the CDR3 is TGTGCCAGCACCCTGGACCGGACAGGGGTAGATGAGCAGTTCTTC.

This rearrangement joins TRBV19 to TRBJ1-2; D perhaps matches TRBD1 (6 bases). Germline V gives CDR1 LNHDA, CDR2 SQIVND (reference sequence). This CDR3 is built from 12 residues. V lost 7 bases to trimming and J lost 7 bases, with 13 bases between them. The CDR3 spells CASTPRGGGYTF. The CDR3 DNA sequence: TGTGCCAGTACCCCGAGGGGGGGTGGCTACACCTTC. Supplemented by reference TRBV19 and TRBJ1-2, the full variable domain reads DGGITQSPKYLFRKEGQNVTLSCEQNLNHDAMYWYRQDPGQGLRLIYYSQIVNDFQKGDIAEGYSVSREKKESFPLTVTSAQKNPTAFYLCASTPRGGGYTFGSGTRLTVV.

The J gene is TRBJ1-1, the V gene TRBV29-1, with TRBD1 matching 7 bases. The CDR3 spans 17 residues. The germline V gene has CDR1 SQVTM and CDR2 ANQGSEA. V gave up 3 bases and J gave up 2 bases; unmatched junction bases: 15. Here the CDR3 reads CSVDGVRGIFVNTEAFF. DNA for the CDR3: TGCAGCGTTGATGGGGTCAGGGGGATCTTTGTTAACACTGAAGCTTTCTTT.

V is TRBV6-5 and J is TRBJ1-5; D is unclear. Trimming cost V 0 bases and J 11 bases, with 14 bases left between them. This CDR3 is built from 14 residues. Germline V gene lookup returns CDR1 MNHEY and CDR2 SVGAGI. The chain's CDR3 is CASSYSRRERAQHF. The CDR3 DNA sequence: TGTGCCAGCAGTTACTCGCGGCGGGAAAGGGCCCAGCATTTT.

This clonotype occurred many times. The chain carries TRBV12-3 or TRBV12-4 and TRBJ2-3; TRBD2 matches 9 bases. This CDR3 contains 18 residues. Unmatched junction bases numbered 13, after V lost 6 bases and J lost 0 bases. The CDR3 reads CASRRGRGGLMSTDTQYF. The CDR3 DNA reads TGTGCCAGCAGACGAGGGCGGGGGGGTCTAATGAGCACAGATACGCAGTATTTT.

In its sample, this clonotype was seen a few times. The chain uses TRBV12-3 or TRBV12-4 and TRBJ2-3, with TRBD1 as a possible D gene (6 bases). The length of the CDR3 is 15 residues. V lost 5 bases, J lost 4 bases, and 16 bases lay in between. CDR3 DNA: TGTGCCAGCAGTCCTTGGGACATTTTGGCAGATACGCAGTATTTT. Translation gives CASSPWDILADTQYF.

This clonotype was seen a handful of times. The genes are TRBV20-1 and TRBJ2-5, with TRBD2 matching 8 bases. CDR1 is DFQATT and CDR2 is SNEGSKA in the germline V gene (reference sequence). The V and J ends lost 1 base and 2 bases, in that order; junction bases with no gene match: 6. This CDR3 region has 15 residues. CDR3: CSARVAGGSQETQYF. CDR3 bases: TGCAGTGCTAGAGTCGCGGGGGGATCACAAGAGACCCAGTACTTC.

The chain recombines TRBV7-9 with TRBJ2-5; 11 nucleotides line up with TRBD2. Germline V gives CDR1 SEHNR, CDR2 FQNEAQ (reference sequence). This CDR3 is built from 17 residues. V was clipped by 5 bases and J by 1 base; unmatched bases: 9. The CDR3 nucleotides read TGTGCCAGCAGCATATCGGGACTAGCGGCAATCCAAGAGACCCAGTACTTC. This sequence encodes CASSISGLAAIQETQYF.

The V and J genes are TRBV6-2 or TRBV6-3 and TRBJ2-1, with 7 bases identical to TRBD2. CDR3 length: 14 amino acids. Germline CDR1 MNHEY, CDR2 SVGEGT. Germline trimming cut 4 bases from V and 6 bases from J; bases unmatched to any gene: 6. In DNA form, the CDR3 reads TGTGCCAGCAGTTTCTCGACTAGCCCCAATGAGCAGTTCTTC. It specifies CASSFSTSPNEQFF.

The rearrangement links TRBV11-2 to TRBJ1-1, with D possibly matching TRBD1 (6 bases). V was pared by 3 bases and J by 4 bases, with 12 bases between. CDR1 is SGHAT, CDR2 FQNNGV, per germline. This CDR3 spans 14 amino acids. CDR3: CASSFPRGGTEAFF. The DNA for the CDR3 is TGTGCCAGCAGCTTCCCCAGGGGAGGCACTGAAGCTTTCTTT.

The chain couples TRBV11-2 to TRBJ2-3; TRBD2 agrees at 10 bases. Germline CDR1 and CDR2: SGHAT and FQNNGV. J lost 2 bases, V lost 0 bases, and 8 bases had no gene match. The CDR3 has 18 residues. CDR3 region: CASSLDKNSGGSTDTQYF. The CDR3 DNA reads as TGTGCCAGCAGCTTAGATAAGAATAGCGGGGGGTCCACAGATACGCAGTATTTT.

The chain combines TRBV20-1 with TRBJ2-5; D gene ambiguous. Trimming removed 0 bases at V and 2 bases at J, with 4 bases between. The CDR3 length is 12 residues. Germline values: CDR1 DFQATT, CDR2 SNEGSKA (reference sequence). CDR3: CSAREVQETQYF. The CDR3 DNA follows: TGCAGTGCTAGAGAGGTACAAGAGACCCAGTACTTC.